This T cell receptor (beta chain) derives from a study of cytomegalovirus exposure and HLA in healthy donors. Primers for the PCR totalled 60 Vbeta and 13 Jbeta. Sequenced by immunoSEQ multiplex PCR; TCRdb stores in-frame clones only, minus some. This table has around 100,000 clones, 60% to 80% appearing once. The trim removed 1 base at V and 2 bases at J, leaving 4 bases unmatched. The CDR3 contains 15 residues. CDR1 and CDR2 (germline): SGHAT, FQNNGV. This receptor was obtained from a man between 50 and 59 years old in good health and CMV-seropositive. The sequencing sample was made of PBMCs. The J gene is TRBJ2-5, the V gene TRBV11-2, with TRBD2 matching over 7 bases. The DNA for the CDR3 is TGTGCCAGCAGCTTAGGGGCTAGCGGACAAGAGACCCAGTACTTC. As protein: CASSLGASGQETQYF.